The 32 T cell receptor beta chains listed next were all sequenced from one sample in a study of blood T cells in healthy people across ages. Primers used in a second PCR of about 7 to 12 cycles were a sample-barcoded 5' primer and a J-beta primer mix. A single record per CDR3 protein comes from TCRdb applying MiXCR to the 5' RACE reads. Of about 720,000 distinct CDR3 sequences in the sample, 25% were seen once. The same sample was also studied in work on T cells of mothers and their children.

Sequenced input: blood. Every receptor here comes from a boy younger than 18 in good health.

This chain uses TRBV29-1 with TRBJ1-2; no reliable D call. Germline CDR1 is SQVTM and CDR2 is ANQGSEA. Trimming took 1 base from V and 2 from J, leaving 5 bases between them. This CDR3 spans 12 amino acids. The CDR3 region is CSVEGRNYGYTF. CDR3 bases: TGCAGCGTTGAAGGCCGGAACTATGGCTACACCTTC.

The chain uses TRBV25-1 and TRBJ1-4; D is undetermined. V shed 3 bases and J shed 10 bases, with 12 bases lying between them. Per the germline V gene, CDR1 is MGHDK and CDR2 is SYGVNS. CDR3 length equals 13 residues. The CDR3 protein is CASSDRTVGKLFF. The DNA for the CDR3 is TGTGCCAGCAGTGACAGGACGGTGGGAAAACTGTTTTTT.

This clonotype was seen more than once but under ten times. The chain combines TRBV5-1 with TRBJ2-5, with 7 bases fitting TRBD1. V lost 4 bases and J lost 12; bases outside the gene matches: 9. This CDR3 is built from 12 residues. CDR1 and CDR2 (germline): SGHRS, YFSETQ. In DNA, the CDR3 is TGCGCCAGCAGCACAGCGACAGGGCTTAAGTACTTC. Translation: CASSTATGLKYF.

The sample holds a few counts of this clonotype. The rearrangement links TRBV27 to TRBJ2-1, with 7 bases aligning to TRBD1. This CDR3 is built from 16 residues. Germline values: CDR1 MNHEY, CDR2 SMNVEV (reference sequence). With V trimmed by 4 bases and J by 5 bases, 11 bases remained unmatched. The CDR3 reads CASSSDRDGIDNEQFF. CDR3 sequence (DNA): TGTGCCAGCAGTTCCGACAGGGACGGGATAGACAATGAGCAGTTCTTC.

V usage is TRBV5-1 and J usage is TRBJ2-5; the D gene is possibly TRBD2 (6 bases). Germline V gene data show CDR1 as SGHRS and CDR2 as YFSETQ. The V and J ends lost 5 bases and 4 bases respectively, with 21 bases between them. CDR3 length: 16 residues. This CDR3 is CASRLAGSTRGETQYF. CDR3 coding DNA: TGCGCCAGCAGATTAGCCGGGAGCACTCGAGGAGAGACCCAGTACTTC.

CDR3: CASRTGWNIQYF. The DNA for the CDR3 is TGTGCCAGCCGGACAGGGTGGAACATTCAGTACTTC. The chain carries TRBV2 and TRBJ2-4; TRBD1 matches 8 bases. CDR3 length equals 12 residues. J was trimmed by 7 bases and V by 8 bases; bases with no gene match: 4. Germline CDR1 and CDR2: SNHLY and FYNNEI.

This chain uses TRBV4-1 with TRBJ2-2; tentatively, D is TRBD2 (6 bases). Germline loops: CDR1 MGHRA, CDR2 YSYEKL. The CDR3 sequence is 16 residues long. V was trimmed by 0 bases and J by 5 bases, leaving 13 bases between them. DNA for the CDR3: TGCGCCAGCAGCCAAGATCGGGTGGCGGGAACCGGGGAGCTGTTTTTT. It is translated as CASSQDRVAGTGELFF.

J is TRBJ1-4 and V is TRBV7-2; 7 bases match TRBD1. The CDR3 has 13 residues. With 5 bases clipped from V and 5 bases from J, the junction kept 2 bases outside the gene matches. Germline CDR1 reads SGHTA; CDR2 reads FQGNSA. The CDR3 region has the DNA TGTGCCAGCAGCGTGGACAGGAATGAAAAACTGTTTTTT. This encodes CASSVDRNEKLFF.

The J gene is TRBJ2-1, the V gene TRBV9; D is possibly TRBD1 or TRBD2 (6 bases each). Germline values: CDR1 SGDLS, CDR2 YYNGEE. V lost 0 bases and J lost 5, with 12 bases in between. The CDR3 runs to 15 residues. In DNA form, the CDR3 reads TGTGCCAGCAGCGTAGGGGGGGCGGGTGACAATGAGCAGTTCTTC. Translating gives CASSVGGAGDNEQFF.

This clonotype was observed a handful of times. This chain uses TRBV5-1 with TRBJ2-6, with 8 bases lining up with TRBD1. V gave up 3 bases and J gave up 2 bases; unmatched junction bases: 13. The CDR3 covers 19 residues. Germline V gene data show CDR1 as SGHRS and CDR2 as YFSETQ. The chain's CDR3 is CASSSRTQGAQTGANVLTF. The CDR3 nucleotides read TGCGCCAGCAGCTCGAGAACCCAGGGGGCCCAGACTGGGGCCAACGTCCTGACTTTC.

Only a few counts were recorded for this clonotype. The rearrangement uses TRBV6-2 or TRBV6-3 and TRBJ2-7, with D hard to call. Per the germline V gene, CDR1 is MNHEY and CDR2 is SVGEGT. The CDR3 is 12 residues long. Trimming left V 7 bases short and J 0 bases short, with 7 bases between. CDR3 sequence reads: CASNTISYEQYF. CDR3 nucleotides: TGTGCCAGCAATACTATCTCCTACGAGCAGTACTTC.

This clonotype was detected a few times. The chain is built from TRBV18 and TRBJ2-5; D is possibly TRBD1 or TRBD2 (5 bases each). The V end was cut by 2 bases, the J end by 5 bases, with 9 bases between. CDR1 is KGHSH, CDR2 LQKENI, per germline. The length of the CDR3 is 13 residues. The CDR3 nucleotides are TGTGCCAGCTCACCAAAAGAGGGGGAGACCCAGTACTTC. This translates into CASSPKEGETQYF.

On this clonotype: Germline and junction disagree at one end, which may indicate a read error. V and J are TRBV10-3 and TRBJ1-2; the D is unclear. The CDR3 has 13 residues. CDR1 is ENHRY and CDR2 is SYGVKD in the germline V gene. The DNA of the CDR3 is TGTGCCATCAGTGAGGGGCCGATTTATGGCTACACTTTC. It yields the protein CAISEGPIYGYTF.

The sample holds a few counts of this clonotype. A read error may account for a junction end that differs from germline. This chain connects TRBV28 to TRBJ2-7; 7 nucleotides match TRBD2. This CDR3 has 15 amino acids. Germline CDR1 is MDHEN and CDR2 is SYDVKM. CDR3: CASRAFGQGGYGQYF. CDR3 bases: TGTGCCAGCAGGGCGTTCGGGCAGGGAGGGTACGGGCAGTACTTC.

V usage is TRBV20-1 and J usage is TRBJ1-6; D is ambiguous. Trimming removed 3 bases at V and 8 bases at J, with 11 bases between. Germline V gene lookup returns CDR1 DFQATT and CDR2 SNEGSKA (reference sequence). The length of the CDR3 is 13 residues. DNA for the CDR3: TGCAGTGCTAGGACGGACGCGGATTCACCCCTCCACTTT. As protein: CSARTDADSPLHF.

This clonotype was seen more than once but under ten times. The chain links TRBV11-2 to TRBJ1-4, with 7 bases aligning to TRBD1. Germline CDR1 reads SGHAT; CDR2 reads FQNNGV. Trimming removed 5 bases from V and 4 bases from J; junction bases left unmatched: 7. This CDR3 comprises 15 residues. CDR3 bases: TGTGCCAGCAGCGGACGACAGGGTGGTAATGAAAAACTGTTTTTT. It yields the protein CASSGRQGGNEKLFF.

The genes are TRBV9 and TRBJ2-1; D perhaps matches TRBD2 (6 bases). CDR3 length equals 16 residues. V lost 4 bases and J 1 base, leaving 15 bases between the germline ends. The germline CDR1 and CDR2 sequences are SGDLS and YYNGEE. The CDR3, as DNA: TGTGCCAGCAGCCCCTCCGCGGGGACGTCCTACAATGAGCAGTTCTTC. Its protein product is CASSPSAGTSYNEQFF.

This chain joins TRBV6-5 and TRBJ2-1; a weak D match, TRBD1 (6 bases). CDR1 is MNHEY and CDR2 is SVGAGI in the germline V gene. CDR3 length: 16 amino acids. The ends were cut back, 0 bases at V and 5 bases at J, with 14 bases in the middle. The CDR3 here is CASSYSDVGGNNEQFF. The CDR3 DNA sequence: TGTGCCAGCAGTTACTCCGATGTAGGGGGAAACAATGAGCAGTTCTTC.

This clonotype has only a few counts. This rearrangement joins TRBV30 to TRBJ1-4; D call uncertain. The CDR3 extends over 15 amino acids. V lost 4 bases and J lost 0, with 12 bases in between. Per the germline V gene, CDR1 is GTSNPN and CDR2 is SVGIG (reference sequence). The CDR3 is CAWTPGVATNEKLFF. CDR3 sequence (DNA): TGTGCCTGGACCCCCGGGGTAGCAACTAATGAAAAACTGTTTTTT.

The chain joins TRBV5-1 to TRBJ2-7, with D possibly TRBD2 on 6 matching bases. Germline V lookup: CDR1 SGHRS, CDR2 YFSETQ. This CDR3 region has 15 residues. Trimming stripped 0 bases from V and 5 bases from J, with 15 bases between. The CDR3 nucleotides are TGCGCCAGCAGCTTGGGTGAAGGGAGGAGAGACGAGCAGTACTTC. Its protein product is CASSLGEGRRDEQYF.

For the CDR3, the DNA is TGCAGTGCTGGGGGATCAGCAGCCGGAGGCTACACCTTC. It specifies CSAGGSAAGGYTF. The V and J genes are TRBV20-1 and TRBJ1-2; D perhaps matches TRBD1 (5 bases). The V end was cut by 5 bases, the J end by 8 bases, with 18 bases between. Germline loops: CDR1 DFQATT, CDR2 SNEGSKA (reference sequence). The CDR3 is 13 residues long.

The chain carries TRBV6-2 or TRBV6-3 and TRBJ1-1, with a tentative D call TRBD1 (5 bases). V was trimmed by 2 bases and J by 5 bases, leaving 15 bases between them. Looked up from germline, CDR1 is MNHEY and CDR2 is SVGEGT. There are 15 residues in the CDR3. DNA of the CDR3: TGTGCCAGCAGTTACACTGCCCGGGACGGAACTGAAGCTTTCTTT. Translated, it gives CASSYTARDGTEAFF.

The J gene is TRBJ2-2, the V gene TRBV10-3, with D possibly matching TRBD2 (5 bases). The CDR3 is 13 residues long. Germline V CDR1 and CDR2: ENHRY, SYGVKD. V shed 9 bases and J shed 0 bases, with 8 bases lying between them. The CDR3 DNA is TGTGCCATAGCCGGGACGAACACCGGGGAGCTGTTTTTT. Translated, it gives CAIAGTNTGELFF.

The V and J genes are TRBV7-9 and TRBJ2-1; no firm D call. The CDR3 totals 16 residues. Trimming shortened V by 2 bases and J by 1 base, and 12 bases separated the two germline ends. In germline, CDR1 is SEHNR, CDR2 FQNEAQ (reference sequence). CDR3 in DNA: TGTGCCAGCAGCTTATCAGGAGTAAAATCCTACAATGAGCAGTTCTTC. As protein: CASSLSGVKSYNEQFF.

The gene calls are TRBV6-5 and TRBJ2-5, with TRBD1 identical over 9 bases. The DNA matches TRBJ2-7 better at its end, which makes the J call doubtful. Germline values: CDR1 MNHEY, CDR2 SVGAGI. This CDR3 has 14 residues. The CDR3 spells CASRQGQGKYEQYF. CDR3 DNA sequence: TGTGCCAGCAGACAGGGACAGGGAAAATACGAGCAGTACTTC.

V usage is TRBV5-1 and J usage is TRBJ1-1; D ambiguous. The CDR3 spans 13 residues. V lost 4 bases and J 1 base, leaving 8 bases between the germline ends. Germline V gene sequence: CDR1 SGHRS, CDR2 YFSETQ. The CDR3 DNA sequence: TGCGCCAGCAGCGGAGCCACGAACACTGAAGCTTTCTTT. Protein sequence: CASSGATNTEAFF.

The V call is TRBV5-1, the J call TRBJ2-5, with 7 bases that match TRBD1. The DNA end favors TRBJ2-1, so the J call may be wrong. This CDR3 region has 14 residues. CDR1 is SGHRS, CDR2 YFSETQ, per germline. As DNA, the CDR3 is TGCGCCAGCAGCTTTGACAGGGTCTACAATGAGCAGTTCTTC. Translation: CASSFDRVYNEQFF.

Only a few counts were recorded for this clonotype. Germline and junction disagree at one end, which may indicate a read error. The V gene is TRBV2, the J gene TRBJ2-5, with 9 bases that match TRBD2. The CDR3 extends over 15 amino acids. Germline CDR1 and CDR2: SNHLY and FYNNEI. CDR3 region: CASSWRGGYQEIQYF. The CDR3 bases are TGTGCCAGCAGCTGGCGGGGGGGGTACCAAGAGATCCAGTACTTC. Looking up the rest from reference TRBV2 and TRBJ2-5 gives the full variable domain: EPEVTQTPSHQVTQMGQEVILRCVPISNHLYFYWYRQILGQKVEFLVSFYNNEISEKSEIFDDQFSVERPDGSNFTLKIRSTKLEDSAMYFCASSWRGGYQEIQYFGPGTRLLVL.

The V gene is TRBV4-1, the J gene TRBJ1-6, with D possibly TRBD1 on 6 matching bases. CDR1 is MGHRA, CDR2 YSYEKL, per germline. V lost 0 bases and J 2 bases, leaving 11 bases between the germline ends. This CDR3 region has 17 residues. The DNA of the CDR3 is TGCGCCAGCAGCCAAGATACAGGGTCCCCCTATAATTCACCCCTCCACTTT. Residues: CASSQDTGSPYNSPLHF.

The rearrangement joins TRBV20-1 to TRBJ2-3, with 7 bases matching TRBD2. V lost 4 bases, J lost 5 bases, and 12 bases stayed unmatched. CDR1 is DFQATT, CDR2 SNEGSKA, per germline (reference sequence). The CDR3 is 15 residues long. The CDR3 is CSAKRQSGMGDTQYF. CDR3 sequence (DNA): TGCAGTGCTAAGCGGCAGAGCGGGATGGGAGATACGCAGTATTTT.

The table lists this clonotype with a few counts. The V and J genes are TRBV12-3 or TRBV12-4 and TRBJ2-4; no clear D gene. The CDR3 contains 13 residues. Trimming left V 1 base short and J 4 bases short, with 5 bases between. The chain's CDR3 is CASSLDPKNIQYF. The DNA for the CDR3 is TGTGCCAGCAGTTTAGACCCGAAAAACATTCAGTACTTC.

The chain is built from TRBV9 and TRBJ1-6; D uncertain. CDR3 length: 17 residues. Between the trimmed V and J ends, which lost 0 bases and 5 bases, there was a span of 15 bases. Germline assignment: CDR1 SGDLS and CDR2 YYNGEE. As DNA, the CDR3 is TGTGCCAGCAGCGTAGCTATGATCGGCAGCGATAATTCACCCCTCCACTTT. This sequence encodes CASSVAMIGSDNSPLHF.